The 25 T cell receptor beta chains presented below share a single source sample, sequenced in a study of OX40 agonist ivuxolimab in advanced cancers. TCRdb keeps only in-frame clones here, not all; method: immunoSEQ multiplex PCR. The sample includes about 81,000 clones, more than 70% seen only once; the top ten take 0.2% to 0.25%. The input for sequencing was CD4+ or CD8+ T cells sorted from blood, taken in a trial of the OX40 agonist ivuxolimab. The receptors originated from an adult with an advanced solid tumor such as melanoma, head and neck, liver or kidney cancer.

The chain couples TRBV7-9 to TRBJ2-5, with 9 positions matching TRBD2. From germline, CDR1 is SEHNR and CDR2 FQNEAQ (reference sequence). Losses at the gene ends were 0 bases for V and 1 base for J; bases not matched to a gene: 9. The CDR3 totals 18 residues. CDR3: CASSLATRLAEFQETQYF. In nucleotides, the CDR3 is TGTGCCAGCAGCTTAGCGACGCGACTAGCGGAGTTCCAAGAGACCCAGTACTTC.

A single count supports this clone. The V gene is TRBV28, the J gene TRBJ1-5; D gene unclear. CDR3 length: 13 amino acids. The germline V gene has CDR1 MDHEN and CDR2 SYDVKM. Trimming shortened V by 2 bases and J by 9 bases, and 11 bases separated the two germline ends. This CDR3 reads CASSLGLAGPQHF. DNA for the CDR3: TGTGCCAGCAGTTTAGGGTTAGCTGGGCCCCAGCATTTT.

V and J are TRBV6-1 and TRBJ1-2; no firm D call. This CDR3 region has 15 residues. V shed 0 bases and J shed 4 bases, with 12 bases lying between them. The germline V gene encodes CDR1 MNHNS and CDR2 SASEGT. The CDR3 DNA sequence: TGTGCCAGCAGTGAAGCGCGGGCGAACTTCTATGGCTACACCTTC. Translated: CASSEARANFYGYTF.

V gene TRBV4-3 combines with J gene TRBJ2-3; 10 bases map to TRBD2. This CDR3 is 18 amino acids long. V lost 0 bases and J lost 5; bases outside the gene matches: 11. From germline, CDR1 is LGHNA and CDR2 YSLEER. CDR3 nucleotides: TGCGCCAGCAGCCAAGAAGTTCTCCAGCGGGAGGGCCGAGATACGCAGTATTTT. Translation gives CASSQEVLQREGRDTQYF.

The chain recombines TRBV6-6 with TRBJ2-7; a possible D gene is TRBD1 (6 bases). With 3 bases removed from V and 7 bases from J, the gap between germline ends came to 22 bases. The CDR3 extends over 16 amino acids. Germline V CDR1 and CDR2: MNHNY, SVGAGI (reference sequence). In nucleotides, the CDR3 is TGTGCCAGCAGTTATCGGTTGGGACCGGGACACGTGGAGCAGTACTTC. Its protein product is CASSYRLGPGHVEQYF.

The chain carries TRBV7-6 and TRBJ2-7, with D uncertain. Germline-derived CDR1 and CDR2 are SGHVS and FNYEAQ. This CDR3 has 13 amino acids. V was cut by 3 bases and J by 4 bases, with 10 bases left in between. In DNA, the CDR3 is TGTGCCAGCAGCTTTTCCAGTAGATACGAGCAGTACTTC. Translating it yields CASSFSSRYEQYF.

CDR3 protein: CASSQEEDSPLHF. The CDR3, as DNA: TGCGCCAGCAGCCAAGAGGAGGATTCACCCCTCCACTTT. This sequence joins TRBV4-1 and TRBJ1-6; D gene ambiguous. CDR3 length: 13 amino acids. Trimming left V 0 bases short and J 8 bases short, with 5 bases between. CDR1 is MGHRA, CDR2 YSYEKL, per germline.

This clone was recorded once. This chain uses TRBV15 with TRBJ2-1; D gene unclear. This CDR3 has 13 amino acids. Germline CDR1 reads LNHNV; CDR2 reads YYDKDF (reference sequence). Trimming left V 5 bases short and J 4 bases short, with 9 bases between. DNA for the CDR3: TGTGCCACCAGCGGGCCCTTTTACAATGAGCAGTTCTTC. This encodes CATSGPFYNEQFF.

This clone turned up a few times. The chain couples TRBV19 to TRBJ1-2, with 9 bases lining up with TRBD1. The CDR3 has 13 residues. The germline CDR1 and CDR2 sequences are LNHDA and SQIVND (reference sequence). V trimming: 5 bases; J trimming: 8 bases; junction bases outside the gene matches: 6. DNA of the CDR3: TGTGCCAGTAGTCCGGGACAGGGAATCGGCTACACCTTC. The encoded protein is CASSPGQGIGYTF.

The V gene is TRBV5-4, the J gene TRBJ1-2, with TRBD1 matching 10 bases. Germline assignment: CDR1 SGHNT and CDR2 YYREEE (reference sequence). The CDR3 totals 18 residues. The J segment lost 2 bases and the V segment lost 1 base, leaving 11 bases of the junction unmatched. The chain's CDR3 is CASSLLRGGDRGNYGYTF. The CDR3 DNA reads as TGTGCCAGCAGCTTGCTGCGGGGGGGGGACAGGGGCAACTATGGCTACACCTTC.

The DNA of the CDR3 is TGTGCCAGCAGCGCTACTAGCGGGAGTTCCGAGCAGTACTTC. The encoded protein is CASSATSGSSEQYF. V is TRBV9 and J is TRBJ2-7; 11 nucleotides align to TRBD2. Trimming took 3 bases from V and 6 from J; bases not matched to a gene: 5. Germline CDR1 is SGDLS and CDR2 is YYNGEE. This CDR3 spans 14 amino acids.

The chain links TRBV2 to TRBJ1-5, with 7 bases that match TRBD1. CDR1 and CDR2 from the germline V gene are SNHLY and FYNNEI. The CDR3 totals 14 residues. Losses at the gene ends were 6 bases for V and 7 bases for J; bases not matched to a gene: 9. Here the CDR3 DNA reads TGTGCCAGCAGGCCCGGCACAGGGGTACAGCCCCAGCATTTT. This encodes CASRPGTGVQPQHF.

The CDR3 nucleotides read TGTGCCAGCACCAAACATAACCCCTACGAGCAGTACTTC. Its protein product is CASTKHNPYEQYF. The genes are TRBV28 and TRBJ2-7; D ambiguous. The V gene's germline CDR1 is MDHEN and CDR2 SYDVKM. Trimming cost V 7 bases and J 2 bases, with 12 bases left between them. There are 13 residues in the CDR3.

The chain couples TRBV27 to TRBJ1-5, with 7 bases that match TRBD1. CDR3 length: 17 amino acids. Germline CDR1 and CDR2: MNHEY and SMNVEV (reference sequence). V lost 6 bases and J lost 0; bases outside the gene matches: 11. The CDR3 nucleotides are TGTGCCAGCAGCCCCAGGGGGACAAGACTTAGCAATCAGCCCCAGCATTTT. Its protein is CASSPRGTRLSNQPQHF.

The chain couples TRBV5-1 to TRBJ2-6, with D possibly TRBD2 on 5 matching bases. This CDR3 region has 17 residues. V lost 0 bases to trimming and J lost 4 bases, with 14 bases between them. The V gene's germline CDR1 is SGHRS and CDR2 YFSETQ. CDR3 loop: CASSLAMDGSGANVLTF. CDR3 DNA sequence: TGCGCCAGCAGCTTGGCCATGGATGGGAGCGGGGCCAACGTCCTGACTTTC.

The rearrangement uses TRBV7-2 and TRBJ2-1; D remains ambiguous. Trimming stripped 5 bases from V and 10 bases from J, with 9 bases between. Germline V gene data show CDR1 as SGHTA and CDR2 as FQGNSA. The CDR3 spans 11 residues. The CDR3 is CASSRLEEQFF. The CDR3 coding sequence is TGTGCCAGCAGCCGCCTTGAGGAGCAGTTCTTC.

V usage is TRBV28 and J usage is TRBJ2-1; D is unresolved. The CDR3 consists of 14 residues. CDR1 MDHEN and CDR2 SYDVKM come from the germline V gene. Between the trimmed V and J ends, which lost 8 bases and 4 bases, there was a span of 15 bases. The CDR3 loop reads CASFSGSLYNEQFF. The CDR3 DNA follows: TGTGCCAGCTTCTCAGGTAGCCTTTACAATGAGCAGTTCTTC.

This chain uses TRBV5-6 with TRBJ1-2; a weak D match, TRBD1 (6 bases). CDR3 length equals 13 residues. Per germline, CDR1 SGHDT and CDR2 YYEEEE. Trimming took 4 bases from V and 4 from J, leaving 11 bases between them. The CDR3, as DNA: TGTGCCAGCAGCATTGACAGGTCCTATGGCTACACCTTC. Protein: CASSIDRSYGYTF.

The chain recombines TRBV5-1 with TRBJ2-5; D possibly matches TRBD1 or TRBD2 (5 bases each). The CDR3 has 15 amino acids. CDR1 and CDR2 (germline): SGHRS, YFSETQ. The V end lost 4 bases, the J end lost 1 base, and 14 bases lay between the germline ends. CDR3 sequence (DNA): TGCGCCAGCAGCCTAGGGACCCACTCCCAAGAGACCCAGTACTTC. Translated: CASSLGTHSQETQYF.

The V and J genes are TRBV6-5 and TRBJ2-7; 9 positions match TRBD1. CDR1 and CDR2 (germline): MNHEY, SVGAGI. The CDR3 consists of 15 residues. Trimming at V came to 6 bases and at J to 6 bases, leaving 12 bases not matched to a gene. The CDR3 DNA reads TGTGCCAGCAGCAGTCCGGGACAGGGTATAGTCGAGCAGTACTTC. This encodes CASSSPGQGIVEQYF.

The rearrangement links TRBV5-6 to TRBJ2-7; the D call may be TRBD1 or TRBD2 (5 bases each). Trimming took 3 bases from V and 3 from J, leaving 16 bases between them. The CDR3 runs 15 residues. Germline-derived CDR1 and CDR2 are SGHDT and YYEEEE. This chain's CDR3 is CASSWQGETSYEQYF. The CDR3 DNA is TGTGCCAGCAGCTGGCAAGGGGAGACAAGCTACGAGCAGTACTTC.

This CDR3 reads CASSLYRLNTEAFF. The CDR3 DNA reads TGTGCCAGCAGTTTGTACAGATTGAACACTGAAGCTTTCTTT. J is TRBJ1-1 and V is TRBV28, with D uncertain. CDR1 MDHEN and CDR2 SYDVKM come from the germline V gene. The CDR3 covers 14 residues. The V and J ends lost 3 bases and 0 bases respectively, with 8 bases between them.

This clone was observed a single time. J is TRBJ1-2 and V is TRBV28; TRBD1 might be the D (6 bases). The ends were cut back, 6 bases at V and 0 bases at J, with 11 bases in the middle. This CDR3 comprises 14 residues. Germline V lookup: CDR1 MDHEN, CDR2 SYDVKM. The DNA of the CDR3 is TGTGCCAGCAGAACAGGGAACGCTAACTATGGCTACACCTTC. Its translation: CASRTGNANYGYTF.

The chain combines TRBV18 with TRBJ1-2; D is perhaps TRBD1 (5 bases). CDR1 and CDR2 from the germline V gene are KGHSH and LQKENI. This CDR3 is 14 amino acids long. V was pared by 3 bases and J by 6 bases, with 14 bases between. Written as DNA, the CDR3 is TGTGCCAGCTCACCCTCAGCCGGGACGGATGGCTACACCTTC. It specifies CASSPSAGTDGYTF.

The rearrangement joins TRBV23-1 to TRBJ2-3; 11 bases are a match to TRBD1. TRBV23-1 is known as an ORF, though its function is uncertain. The V and J ends lost 8 bases and 2 bases, in that order; junction bases with no gene match: 15. This CDR3 has 18 amino acids. CDR3 amino acids: CASGTGQGEGLFTDTQYF. In DNA, the CDR3 is TGCGCCAGCGGTACGGGACAGGGGGAAGGGTTGTTCACAGATACGCAGTATTTT.